What follows are 14 T cell receptor beta chains derived from one specimen sequenced in a study of blood T cells in healthy people across ages. A sample-barcoded 5' primer and a J-beta primer mix were used in a second PCR of about 6 to 12 cycles. TCRdb re-called the 5' RACE reads with MiXCR, one entry per CDR3 protein. This table holds hundreds of thousands of distinct CDR3 sequences, roughly 58% found once. Material: blood. These receptor sequences come from a man between 60 and 75 years old in good health.

This chain connects TRBV6-2 or TRBV6-3 to TRBJ2-5, with 14 bases identical to TRBD2. The germline CDR1 and CDR2 sequences are MNHEY and SVGEGT. The CDR3 loop spans 16 amino acids. V lost 6 bases and J lost 11; bases outside the gene matches: 14. The CDR3 nucleotides are TGTGCCAGCAGGGGGACTAGCGGGGGTCTCCCTACGGAGCAGTACTTC. Translating it yields CASRGTSGGLPTEQYF.

The table lists this clonotype with a few counts. The CDR3 sequence: CASSPSKNIQYF. The DNA for the CDR3 is TGTGCCAGCAGTCCTTCCAAAAACATTCAGTACTTC. The chain uses TRBV12-3 or TRBV12-4 and TRBJ2-4; no clear D. V lost 5 bases and J 2 bases, leaving 4 bases between the germline ends. The CDR3 has 12 amino acids.

In its sample, this clonotype was seen a few times. The chain links TRBV4-1 to TRBJ1-2; the match to TRBD1 covers 7 bases. J was trimmed by 0 bases and V by 4 bases; bases with no gene match: 5. CDR1 is MGHRA, CDR2 YSYEKL, per germline. The CDR3 has 15 amino acids. CDR3 sequence (DNA): TGCGCCAGCAGCCGGCCAGGGGGAACTAACTATGGCTACACCTTC. Translating gives CASSRPGGTNYGYTF.

This clonotype was seen at least ten times. The rearrangement links TRBV7-2 to TRBJ2-4, with D unresolved. Deletions cut 5 bases from V and 0 bases from J, with 11 bases between. Germline V gene lookup returns CDR1 SGHTA and CDR2 FQGNSA. CDR3 length: 15 residues. This chain's CDR3 is CASSTYSLAKNIQYF. The CDR3 DNA reads as TGTGCCAGCAGCACGTACAGCTTAGCCAAAAACATTCAGTACTTC.

At least ten counts were recorded for this clonotype. This sequence joins TRBV29-1 and TRBJ1-2; D remains ambiguous. V shed 3 bases and J shed 2 bases, with 7 bases lying between them. There are 12 residues in the CDR3. Germline V lookup: CDR1 SQVTM, CDR2 ANQGSEA. This CDR3 is CSVDGQNYGYTF. The CDR3 coding sequence is TGCAGCGTTGATGGGCAGAACTATGGCTACACCTTC. The complete variable domain, with remaining parts taken from reference TRBV29-1 and TRBJ1-2, reads SAVISQKPSRDICQRGTSLTIQCQVDSQVTMMFWYRQQPGQSLTLIATANQGSEATYESGFVIDKFPISRPNLTFSTLTVSNMSPEDSSIYLCSVDGQNYGYTFGSGTRLTVV.

The chain links TRBV5-6 to TRBJ1-2, with a weak D call TRBD1 (6 bases). This CDR3 spans 13 amino acids. Between the trimmed V and J ends, which lost 2 bases and 6 bases, there was a span of 11 bases. Germline CDR1 is SGHDT and CDR2 is YYEEEE. The CDR3 is CASSLQGLHGYTF. CDR3 in DNA: TGTGCCAGCAGCTTACAGGGACTCCATGGCTACACCTTC.

The rearrangement joins TRBV7-2 to TRBJ1-5; no clear D. Germline values: CDR1 SGHTA, CDR2 FQGNSA. Trimming took 5 bases from V and 1 from J, leaving 12 bases between them. CDR3 size: 15 residues. The CDR3 sequence: CASSPTVFSNQPQHF. The CDR3 DNA reads as TGTGCCAGCAGCCCTACGGTGTTCAGCAATCAGCCCCAGCATTTT. Full variable domain (remainder filled in from reference TRBV7-2 and TRBJ1-5): GAGVSQSPSNKVTEKGKDVELRCDPISGHTALYWYRQSLGQGLEFLIYFQGNSAPDKSGLPSDRFSAERTGGSVSTLTIQRTQQEDSAVYLCASSPTVFSNQPQHFGDGTRLSIL.

The chain combines TRBV7-2 with TRBJ2-2; tentatively, D is TRBD2 (5 bases). The CDR3 spans 12 residues. Germline V gene lookup returns CDR1 SGHTA and CDR2 FQGNSA. The V end was cut by 8 bases, the J end by 7 bases, with 11 bases between. CDR3 loop: CASGRVVGELFF. The CDR3 region has the DNA TGTGCCAGCGGGCGGGTAGTCGGGGAGCTGTTTTTT.

The rearrangement uses TRBV29-1 and TRBJ2-1, with 12 bases matching TRBD2. The germline gives CDR1 SQVTM, CDR2 ANQGSEA. CDR3 length: 13 residues. V shed 6 bases, J shed 6 bases, and the junction held 3 bases outside the gene matches. This chain's CDR3 is CSVKLAGGNEQFF. Here the CDR3 DNA reads TGCAGCGTCAAACTAGCGGGGGGCAATGAGCAGTTCTTC.

The V gene is TRBV5-1, the J gene TRBJ1-3; D is perhaps TRBD1 (6 bases). Germline V gene lookup returns CDR1 SGHRS and CDR2 YFSETQ. This CDR3 has 16 amino acids. V was clipped by 3 bases and J by 0 bases, with 13 bases between them. Written as DNA, the CDR3 is TGCGCCAGCAGCTCACCCGGACAGACCTCTGGAAACACCATATATTTT. Translating it yields CASSSPGQTSGNTIYF.

This clonotype was seen many times. V and J are TRBV12-3 or TRBV12-4 and TRBJ1-6; D call uncertain. This CDR3 contains 14 residues. Trimming cost V 3 bases and J 7 bases, with 10 bases left between them. The CDR3 DNA is TGTGCCAGCAGTTTCGGCGGATCAAATTCACCCCTCCACTTT. It yields the protein CASSFGGSNSPLHF.

The gene calls are TRBV12-3 or TRBV12-4 and TRBJ2-5; 7 bases fit TRBD1. The end of the DNA fits TRBJ2-7 better, so the J call may be wrong. The CDR3 spans 14 residues. DNA of the CDR3: TGTGCCAGCAGACAGGGGCTACTCGGGTACGAGCAGTACTTC. Translation gives CASRQGLLGYEQYF.

This rearrangement joins TRBV24-1 to TRBJ2-3; a weak D match, TRBD2 (6 bases). Germline V CDR1 and CDR2: KGHDR, SFDVKD. V was pared by 3 bases and J by 4 bases, with 10 bases between. The CDR3 contains 14 residues. The CDR3 nucleotides are TGTGCCACCAGTGATCCCGCGGGGTCAGATACGCAGTATTTT. The encoded protein is CATSDPAGSDTQYF.

This clonotype was recorded at least ten times. The J gene is TRBJ2-1, the V gene TRBV10-1; TRBD2 aligns across 14 bases. The germline V gene encodes CDR1 WNHNN and CDR2 SYGVQD (reference sequence). The V and J ends lost 0 bases and 6 bases, in that order; junction bases with no gene match: 4. This CDR3 is built from 17 residues. The CDR3 nucleotides read TGCGCCAGCAGTGAGTCCGGGACTAGCGGGGGTCTCAATGAGCAGTTCTTC. Translating it yields CASSESGTSGGLNEQFF.